A selection of T cell receptor beta chains follows, all from one sample in a study of blood T cell repertoires in COVID-19. Assay: immunoSEQ multiplex PCR; the TCRdb copy retains only in-frame clones and omits some. This sample has about 72,000 clones; approximately 82% occur once, and the top ten carry about 20%. What was sequenced was peripheral blood. The receptors here all came from a woman aged 80 or older with acute or convalescent COVID-19. Each CDR3 is given with its conserved first and last residue. The order of the fields is V gene, clone size, D gene, J gene, CDR3 length, CDR3 DNA, CDR3 protein. The D gene is left open where the match is weak. Only some rows state a clone size, as once, few, many or a class for expanded clones.

TRBV29-1	NA	TRBD1	TRBJ2-5	14	TGCAGCGTACCCGACAGGGGGCTGATGGAGACCCAGTACTTC	CSVPDRGLMETQYF
TRBV20-1	once	NA	TRBJ1-3	12	TGCAGTGCTACTGAAACGGGGAACACCATATATTTT	CSATETGNTIYF
TRBV4-1	NA	TRBD1	TRBJ2-6	19	TGCGCCAGCAGCCAGGGAGGGACAGGGCGGCTCTCTGGGGCCAACGTCCTGACTTTC	CASSQGGTGRLSGANVLTF
TRBV5-4	few	NA	TRBJ2-3	17	TGTGCCAGCAGCTTGGAGTTTGGGGGGAACTGGGAAGGTACGCAGTATTTT	CASSLEFGGNWEGTQYF
TRBV27	NA	TRBD1	TRBJ1-4	14	TGTGCCAGCAGTCCAAGGACAGGGGGTGAAAAACTGTTTTTT	CASSPRTGGEKLFF
TRBV10-3	NA	TRBD2	TRBJ2-4	16	TGTGCCATCAGTGGGAGCGGGGGGGGCACCAAAAACATTCAGTACTTC	CAISGSGGGTKNIQYF
TRBV5-6	NA	NA	TRBJ1-5	14	TGTGCCAGCAGCGCGACACTGTCCAGTCAGCCCCAGCATTTT	CASSATLSSQPQHF
TRBV6-5	NA	NA	TRBJ1-6	14	TGTGCCAGCAGGCGGGACTCCTATAATTCACCCCTCCACTTT	CASRRDSYNSPLHF
TRBV6-6	NA	TRBD1	TRBJ2-7	14	TGTGCCAGCAGTTACTCGGACAGGGGGAGTGAGCAGTACTTC	CASSYSDRGSEQYF
TRBV7-3	once	TRBD1	TRBJ1-6	13	TGTGCCAGCGGGACAGGGATGGATTCACCCCTCCACTTT	CASGTGMDSPLHF
TRBV2	NA	TRBD1	TRBJ2-2	17	TGTGCCAGCAGTAAACAGGGGGCCTCGAGAGGAGGCGGGGAGCTGTTTTTT	CASSKQGASRGGGELFF